The 2 T cell receptor beta chains below were found in one sample sequenced in a study of cytotoxic CD8 clonotypes in ibrutinib-treated CLL. Clones were read by immunoSEQ multiplex PCR, and TCRdb kept only the in-frame ones, dropping some. This table holds about 130,000 clones, around four fifths found once. Material: PBMCs, obtained after 24 months of ibrutinib treatment. These receptors originate from a human donor with chronic lymphocytic leukemia.

The count of this clone is one. The chain joins TRBV9 to TRBJ1-4; 9 bases agree with TRBD1. This CDR3 region has 18 residues. Germline V gives CDR1 SGDLS, CDR2 YYNGEE. With 0 bases clipped from V and 8 bases from J, the junction kept 14 bases outside the gene matches. CDR3 nucleotide sequence: TGTGCCAGCAGCGTAGAGGCCCGTCCGGGACAGGGAGGGGAAAAACTGTTTTTT. Its translation is CASSVEARPGQGGEKLFF.

The chain has TRBV19 and TRBJ2-1, with 13 positions matching TRBD2. The CDR3 totals 19 residues. After removal of 4 bases from V and 2 bases from J, the junction contained 11 bases not matched to a gene. Per the germline V gene, CDR1 is LNHDA and CDR2 is SQIVND (reference sequence). The DNA for the CDR3 is TGTGCCAGTAGTACCACTAGCGGGGGGGCCGCAGGCCCCTACAATGAGCAGTTCTTC. It codes for CASSTTSGGAAGPYNEQFF.